This T cell receptor (beta chain) was identified in a study of T cell responses to AZD1222 COVID-19 vaccine. Germline values: CDR1 SGHKS, CDR2 YYEKEE (reference sequence). V lost 0 bases and J 3 bases, leaving 10 bases between the germline ends. The CDR3 consists of 15 residues. Clones were read by immunoSEQ multiplex PCR, and TCRdb kept only the in-frame ones, dropping some. This table holds about 140,000 clones, approximately 94% found once. The sample here was peripheral blood, taken on day 0 of AZD1222 vaccination. This rearrangement joins TRBV5-5 to TRBJ1-5; a possible D gene is TRBD1 (6 bases). The sequence derives from an adult in good health. The CDR3 here is CASSLVQGNNQPQHF. The CDR3 coding sequence is TGTGCCAGCAGCTTGGTACAGGGTAACAATCAGCCCCAGCATTTT.